These T cell receptor beta chains were read from a single sample in a study of T cells in tumors after PD-1 blockade. Only in-frame clones appear in the TCRdb table, and some are missing; sequencing was by immunoSEQ multiplex PCR. Of thousands of clones in the sample, approximately 64% were seen once. The sample was tumor tissue, taken before anti-PD-1 treatment. The origin of the receptors is a human donor with basal cell carcinoma. Both conserved end residues are part of each CDR3. Size is stated for part of the rows, as once, few or many counts, or as a class when the clone is expanded.

clone size: -
J gene: TRBJ2-5
V gene: TRBV2
CDR3 protein: CASSGLDRVGTTQYF

clone size: -
J gene: TRBJ2-7
V gene: TRBV5-4
CDR3 protein: CASSLGPGTGLSYEQYF

clone size: -
J gene: TRBJ2-6
V gene: TRBV7-3
CDR3 protein: CASSYRAVPSGANVLTF

clone size: -
J gene: TRBJ2-4
V gene: TRBV5-6
CDR3 protein: CASSLPAPKNIQYF

clone size: -
J gene: TRBJ1-2
V gene: TRBV7-5
CDR3 protein: CARSPNPGQGSYGYTF

clone size: -
J gene: TRBJ2-7
V gene: TRBV15
CDR3 protein: CATSRDGTGLGYEQYF

clone size: -
J gene: TRBJ1-6
V gene: TRBV7-9
CDR3 protein: CASSKGGIDNSPLHF

clone size: -
J gene: TRBJ1-4
V gene: TRBV7-6
CDR3 protein: CASSLGTGGEKLFF

clone size: once
J gene: TRBJ1-2
V gene: TRBV7-2
CDR3 protein: CASSLAATDYGYTF

clone size: -
J gene: TRBJ1-1
V gene: TRBV30
CDR3 protein: CAWGQENTEAFF

clone size: -
J gene: TRBJ2-1
V gene: TRBV7-9
CDR3 protein: CASSLGDRNYNEQFF

clone size: -
J gene: TRBJ1-2
V gene: TRBV7-2
CDR3 protein: CASSFFNRGSTNYGYTF